The next 24 T cell receptor beta chains were all read from a single sample in a study of response to subunit inactivated influenza vaccine. TCRdb re-called the RT-PCR reads with MiXCR, one entry per CDR3 protein. The data show about 530,000 distinct CDR3 sequences, approximately 12% seen once. This sample comprised PBMCs from blood, obtained 45 days after vaccination. The receptors derive from a man between 50 and 59 years old who received an inactivated influenza vaccine.

In this sample, this clonotype turned up a few times. This may be a read error: a much more frequent sequence differs by one nucleotide. The V gene is TRBV7-3, the J gene TRBJ2-1, with 7 bases fitting TRBD2. This CDR3 has 14 amino acids. The V gene's germline CDR1 is SGHTA and CDR2 FQGTGA. DNA of the CDR3: TGTGTCAGCAGCTTAGTGGCGGGAGTTGAGGAGCAGTTCTTC. This encodes CVSSLVAGVEEQFF. Drawing the rest from reference TRBV7-3 and TRBJ2-1, the complete variable domain is GAGVSQTPSNKVTEKGKYVELRCDPISGHTALYWYRQSLGQGPEFLIYFQGTGAADDSGLPNDRFFAVRPEGSVSTLKIQRTERGDSAVYLCVSSLVAGVEEQFFGPGTRLTVL.

This sequence joins TRBV2 and TRBJ2-1; 7 bases align to TRBD2. There are 14 residues in the CDR3. V dropped 6 bases and J dropped 9; count of bases not matched to a gene: 11. Germline values: CDR1 SNHLY, CDR2 FYNNEI. Here the CDR3 reads CASRDRLAHSEQFF. CDR3 bases: TGTGCCAGCAGGGATAGACTAGCACATAGTGAGCAGTTCTTC.

This clonotype was seen a few times. The V gene is TRBV7-2, the J gene TRBJ2-1; possibly TRBD2 for D (7 bases). The CDR3 loop spans 14 amino acids. Germline V gene lookup returns CDR1 SGHTA and CDR2 FQGNSA. V lost 2 bases and J lost 8, with 13 bases in between. CDR3 nucleotides: TGTGCCAGCAGCTTACAAGGGGGGGCCTATGAGCAGTTCTTC. It encodes CASSLQGGAYEQFF.

This clonotype was detected once. This chain joins TRBV7-2 and TRBJ2-3; perhaps TRBD2 as D (6 bases). The germline V gene has CDR1 SGHTA and CDR2 FQGNSA. Trimming pared 7 bases from V and 2 bases from J, leaving 16 bases between. This CDR3 comprises 15 residues. The CDR3 is CASTPSGLYTDTQYF. Written as DNA, the CDR3 is TGTGCCAGCACCCCAAGCGGGCTCTACACAGATACGCAGTATTTT.

There are many counts of this clonotype. The chain has TRBV7-9 and TRBJ2-1, with a tentative D call TRBD2 (5 bases). Germline CDR1 and CDR2: SEHNR and FQNEAQ (reference sequence). Deletions cut 7 bases from V and 4 bases from J, with 14 bases between. CDR3 length: 14 residues. The CDR3 DNA follows: TGTGCCAGCATCCAGTGGGGAGATTACAATGAGCAGTTCTTC. As protein: CASIQWGDYNEQFF.

This clonotype has at least ten counts. CDR3 coding DNA: TGTGCCAGCAGTCGCTATGGACCGGGACTAGCGGGAGGGCAAAGTGAGCAGTTCTTC. Amino acids: CASSRYGPGLAGGQSEQFF. The rearrangement links TRBV12-3 or TRBV12-4 to TRBJ2-1, with 16 positions matching TRBD2. V trimming: 5 bases; J trimming: 9 bases; junction bases outside the gene matches: 16. The CDR3 is 19 amino acids.

This chain connects TRBV10-3 to TRBJ2-3; D is undetermined. The CDR3 sequence is 14 residues long. The germline gives CDR1 ENHRY, CDR2 SYGVKD. V lost 1 base and J lost 2, with 7 bases in between. CDR3 in DNA: TGTGCCATCAGTGAGTTTCAGGACACAGATACGCAGTATTTT. Translating gives CAISEFQDTDTQYF.

Only a few counts were recorded for this clonotype. This chain uses TRBV3-1 with TRBJ2-1; a possible D gene is TRBD1 (6 bases). CDR3 size: 17 residues. V lost 3 bases, J lost 6 bases, and 21 bases lay in between. Germline V lookup: CDR1 LGHDT, CDR2 YNNKEL (reference sequence). The CDR3 is CASSHLPRGSLANEQFF. The DNA of the CDR3 is TGTGCCAGCAGCCATCTTCCGAGGGGGAGTTTAGCCAATGAGCAGTTCTTC.

The J gene is TRBJ2-5, the V gene TRBV12-3 or TRBV12-4; 10 positions match TRBD2. V was clipped by 6 bases and J by 1 base; unmatched bases: 5. The CDR3 length is 15 residues. The CDR3 coding sequence is TGTGCCAGCAGGGGGACTAGCGCTCCCCAAGAGACCCAGTACTTC. This encodes CASRGTSAPQETQYF.

The genes are TRBV29-1 and TRBJ1-1; 9 bases line up with TRBD1. Looked up from germline, CDR1 is SQVTM and CDR2 is ANQGSEA. Trimming cost V 6 bases and J 2 bases; bases outside gene matches: 4. The CDR3 loop spans 13 amino acids. The CDR3 sequence: CSVDRGYNTEAFF. DNA of the CDR3: TGCAGCGTGGACAGGGGTTATAACACTGAAGCTTTCTTT.

By share, this clonotype ranks as medium-sized. This chain uses TRBV6-2 or TRBV6-3 with TRBJ2-2; a weak D match, TRBD1 (5 bases). The CDR3 spans 16 residues. Trimming left V 5 bases short and J 5 bases short, with 18 bases between. Germline assignment: CDR1 MNHEY and CDR2 SVGEGT. The DNA of the CDR3 is TGTGCCAGCAGTCCGGCCCAACATCAGGGAACCGGGGAGCTGTTTTTT. Amino acid sequence: CASSPAQHQGTGELFF.

This clonotype was counted only a few times. The V and J genes are TRBV9 and TRBJ2-7, with TRBD2 identical over 7 bases. This CDR3 is 14 amino acids long. J gave up 2 bases and V 0 bases, and 2 bases lay outside the gene matches. The V gene's germline CDR1 is SGDLS and CDR2 YYNGEE. The CDR3 loop reads CASSVGEGPYEQYF. The CDR3 bases are TGTGCCAGCAGCGTAGGGGAGGGCCCCTACGAGCAGTACTTC.

The V and J genes are TRBV30 and TRBJ2-3; D uncertain. The CDR3 consists of 15 residues. Germline lookup yields CDR1 GTSNPN and CDR2 SVGIG (reference sequence). Trimming left V 1 base short and J 2 bases short, with 13 bases between. The CDR3 sequence: CAWSAYLTITDTQYF. CDR3 nucleotides: TGTGCCTGGAGTGCTTACCTTACCATCACAGATACGCAGTATTTT.

The chain has TRBV4-1 and TRBJ2-6; 10 nucleotides agree with TRBD1. This CDR3 has 18 amino acids. Trimming removed 4 bases from V and 2 bases from J; junction bases left unmatched: 8. Germline V CDR1 and CDR2: MGHRA, YSYEKL. This chain's CDR3 is CASSLRGQGVPGANVLTF. DNA of the CDR3: TGCGCCAGCAGCCTCCGAGGACAGGGGGTGCCTGGGGCCAACGTCCTGACTTTC.

The chain carries TRBV3-1 and TRBJ1-1; D possibly corresponds to TRBD1 (5 bases). The CDR3 contains 14 residues. The germline V gene has CDR1 LGHDT and CDR2 YNNKEL (reference sequence). V gave up 0 bases and J gave up 2 bases, with 7 bases separating them. The CDR3 DNA follows: TGTGCCAGCAGCCAAGAACAGGTCAACACTGAAGCTTTCTTT. Translation gives CASSQEQVNTEAFF.

This clonotype was observed a handful of times. V and J are TRBV10-2 and TRBJ2-7, with D unresolved. V dropped 6 bases and J dropped 5 bases, with 14 bases sitting between them. CDR1 is WSHSY, CDR2 SAAADI, per germline. The length of the CDR3 is 13 residues. The CDR3 spells CASRSGIFNEQYF. CDR3 DNA: TGCGCCAGCAGGTCAGGCATATTCAACGAGCAGTACTTC.

J is TRBJ2-1 and V is TRBV7-2; D possibly corresponds to TRBD2 (5 bases). Germline CDR1 SGHTA, CDR2 FQGNSA. This CDR3 spans 15 amino acids. V dropped 5 bases and J dropped 0 bases, with 11 bases sitting between them. The CDR3 DNA sequence: TGTGCCAGCAGCCCCGGACTCCACTCCTACAATGAGCAGTTCTTC. Amino acids: CASSPGLHSYNEQFF.

This sequence joins TRBV21-1 and TRBJ2-1. TRBV21-1 is annotated as a pseudogene. The CDR3 covers 11 residues. The CDR3 spells CASSKDGRGFF. The CDR3 coding sequence is TGTGCCAGCAGCAAAGATGGCCGCGGGTTCTTC.

The chain links TRBV19 to TRBJ2-2; maybe TRBD1 (6 bases). V was pared by 5 bases and J by 0 bases, with 10 bases between. CDR3 length: 15 residues. CDR1 and CDR2 from the germline V gene are LNHDA and SQIVND (reference sequence). The CDR3 region is CASSAGQTNTGELFF. Written as DNA, the CDR3 is TGTGCCAGTAGTGCCGGACAGACGAACACCGGGGAGCTGTTTTTT.

This clonotype was seen repeatedly, ten times or more. V gene TRBV4-1 combines with J gene TRBJ1-5; D is perhaps TRBD1 (5 bases). CDR3 length equals 18 residues. CDR1 and CDR2 (germline): MGHRA, YSYEKL. V dropped 1 base and J dropped 2 bases, with 18 bases sitting between them. In DNA form, the CDR3 reads TGCGCCAGCAGCCAAGGATCAATTCGGGGACGGGGCAATCAGCCCCAGCATTTT. The encoded protein is CASSQGSIRGRGNQPQHF.

The rearrangement joins TRBV20-1 to TRBJ2-7, with 9 bases aligning to TRBD1. The CDR3 is 13 residues long. V was clipped by 3 bases and J by 4 bases; unmatched bases: 4. Germline CDR1 and CDR2: DFQATT and SNEGSKA (reference sequence). The CDR3 coding sequence is TGCAGTGCTAGGGCGGACAGGGGTTACGAGCAGTACTTC. Translated, it gives CSARADRGYEQYF.

This clonotype occurred a few times. The chain couples TRBV28 to TRBJ1-1; D is perhaps TRBD1 (5 bases). With 5 bases removed from V and 2 bases from J, the gap between germline ends came to 15 bases. The CDR3 runs 15 residues. Germline V CDR1 and CDR2: MDHEN, SYDVKM. The CDR3 region has the DNA TGTGCCAGCAGTCCAAAGTGGGGGGAAAACACTGAAGCTTTCTTT. Protein product: CASSPKWGENTEAFF.

The rearrangement links TRBV6-2 or TRBV6-3 to TRBJ1-2; 9 bases agree with TRBD1. V trimming: 0 bases; J trimming: 6 bases; junction bases outside the gene matches: 5. Germline CDR1 is MNHEY and CDR2 is SVGEGT. This CDR3 has 15 residues. CDR3 sequence (DNA): TGTGCCAGCAGTTACTCGATTGGGACAGGGAATGGCTACACCTTC. Amino acid sequence: CASSYSIGTGNGYTF.

This chain joins TRBV4-1 and TRBJ2-7; 7 nucleotides match TRBD2. Per germline, CDR1 MGHRA and CDR2 YSYEKL. This CDR3 comprises 15 residues. V was clipped by 2 bases and J by 5 bases; unmatched bases: 9. DNA of the CDR3: TGCGCCAGCAGCCAATTCGCGGGGGACGAAGACGAGCAGTACTTC. This codes for CASSQFAGDEDEQYF.